This entry features one T cell receptor (beta chain) sequence. This record comes from a study of blood T cell repertoires in COVID-19. Study-wide context: From T cells, B-cell-depleted T cells, or PBMCs came the material, which was cDNA or gDNA.

The CDR3 loop spans 13 amino acids. CDR1 and CDR2 from the germline V gene are SGHRS and YFSETQ. The ends were cut back, 4 bases at V and 7 bases at J, with 9 bases in the middle. Within 2 weeks of study entry, exposed participants had contacted a PCR-confirmed or clinician-diagnosed COVID-19 case. Only in-frame clones appear in the TCRdb table, and some are missing; sequencing was by immunoSEQ multiplex PCR. The table includes hundreds of thousands of clones, roughly 90% detected once. The V call is TRBV5-1, the J call TRBJ1-6, with D possibly matching TRBD1 (5 bases). Sequences were obtained from PBMCs or T cells enriched from blood (not recorded which). The TCR was taken from a man in his thirties or forties who had been exposed to COVID-19. The DNA of the CDR3 is TGCGCCAGCAGCGGAGACAGAAATTCACCCCTCCACTTT. Its protein is CASSGDRNSPLHF.